This TCR beta chain was sequenced for a study of blood T cell repertoires in COVID-19. The authors' processing: Amplification of reference gene primers provided the estimated nucleated cell counts. TCRdb's copy holds only in-frame clones and misses some; the assay was immunoSEQ multiplex PCR. D and trimming come from the DNA, and the V and J calls and clone size come from that table. The table has 140,000 to 150,000 clones, about 85% seen once. The clonotype was recovered from a human donor with acute or convalescent COVID-19. The donor label of this sample is uncertain. The sample consisted of peripheral blood.

The CDR3 here is CAITSGSSGNTIYF. For the CDR3, the DNA is TGTGCCATCACCAGCGGGAGCTCTGGAAACACCATATATTTT. V gene TRBV10-3 combines with J gene TRBJ1-3; D call uncertain. The CDR3 totals 14 residues. V was trimmed by 7 bases and J by 0 bases, leaving 10 bases between them. Germline assignment: CDR1 ENHRY and CDR2 SYGVKD.